This T cell receptor (beta chain) was captured by sequencing in a study of shared clonotypes between healthy human individuals. The CDR3 length is 13 residues. Germline trimming cut 8 bases from V and 6 bases from J; bases unmatched to any gene: 9. The V gene's germline CDR1 is MNHEY and CDR2 SVGAGI. The repertoire was sequenced with immunoSEQ multiplex PCR; TCRdb's copy has only in-frame clones and lacks some. The sample holds fewer than 2.5 million clones, under 95% seen once. The chain couples TRBV6-5 to TRBJ2-7, with 8 bases that match TRBD2. The receptor comes from a young man in good health. Some clones in this sample may be carry-over from other donors' samples. Input material: naive CD4+ T cells from PBMCs. Subset specified: CD45RA+ positively selected. The CDR3 DNA is TGTGCCAGCTCTCGGGCGGGAGGATCCGAGCAGTACTTC. Amino acids: CASSRAGGSEQYF.